This T cell receptor (beta chain) was found in a study of blood T cell repertoires in COVID-19. Study-level information: Sites in the United States, Italy and Spain provided acute and convalescent COVID-19 samples. PBMCs, B-cell-depleted T cells, or T cells were the source of the cDNA or gDNA that made up the material.

Authors' analysis steps: Quantification of nucleated cells was approximated via reference gene primer amplification. The protocol was immunoSEQ multiplex PCR, while the TCRdb copy is restricted to in-frame clones and leaves out a portion. Clone size and the V and J calls come from that table; the DNA yielded D and trimming. The sample yields approximately 100,000 clones, over 75% seen once. The TCR originated in a human donor in a cohort sampled during active COVID-19. The sample comprised peripheral blood.

The CDR3 sequence is CASSPTRDRGNSPLHF. CDR3 sequence (DNA): TGTGCCAGCAGCCCGACCCGGGACAGGGGGAATTCACCCCTCCACTTT. The chain recombines TRBV7-9 with TRBJ1-6; TRBD1 matches at 11 bases. This CDR3 has 16 amino acids. Trimming at V came to 5 bases and at J to 7 bases, leaving 7 bases not matched to a gene. Germline V CDR1 and CDR2: SEHNR, FQNEAQ (reference sequence).